This entry concerns a single T cell receptor (beta chain). The data belong to a study of CD8 T cells in Susac syndrome. The multiple sclerosis control group consisted of treatment-naive patients whose relapsing-remitting disease, which was either stable or active, fulfilled revised McDonald criteria. An amount of RNA that ranged from roughly 0.45 to 1 ug was reverse transcribed with random hexamers. An immunoSEQ multiplex PCR generated amplified TCR beta CDR3 products spanning 54 Vbeta and 13 Jbeta. A single record per CDR3 protein comes from TCRdb applying MiXCR to the immunoSEQ multiplex PCR reads. This repertoire shows some 120,000 distinct CDR3 sequences, more than 85% found once; its top ten account for roughly 0.3%. Trimming shortened V by 4 bases and J by 4 bases, and 9 bases separated the two germline ends. This CDR3 is 13 amino acids long. Germline V lookup: CDR1 SGDLS, CDR2 YYNGEE.

This receptor was obtained from a human donor with multiple sclerosis. The J gene is TRBJ1-5, the V gene TRBV9; D uncertain. The specimen sequenced was CD8+ T cells from PBMCs. CDR3 nucleotides: TGTGCCAGCAGCACCGCCGGGAATCAGCCCCAGCATTTT. Translation gives CASSTAGNQPQHF.